This T cell receptor beta chain stems from a study of blood T cell repertoires in COVID-19. As for the study in general: In each case, the material was cDNA or gDNA derived from T cells, B-cell-depleted T cells, or PBMCs.

Authors' data handling: Amplifying reference gene primers gave estimates of nucleated cell counts. TCRdb's copy holds only in-frame clones and misses some; the assay was immunoSEQ multiplex PCR. That table gives V, J and clone size, and the DNA gave D and trimming. The sample consists of about 40,000 clones, about 80% of them appearing once. CDR3 length equals 16 residues. The V gene's germline CDR1 is SGHNT and CDR2 YYREEE (reference sequence). V shed 0 bases and J shed 2 bases, with 14 bases lying between them. This clone was seen only a few times. The material sequenced was peripheral blood. The source of this sequence is a woman in her sixties or seventies with acute or convalescent COVID-19. This chain uses TRBV5-4 with TRBJ1-2; tentatively, D is TRBD1 (6 bases). The CDR3 loop reads CASSLAGGERNYGYTF. The CDR3 bases are TGTGCCAGCAGCTTGGCGGGGGGCGAAAGAAACTATGGCTACACCTTC. Full variable domain (missing parts from reference TRBV5-4 and TRBJ1-2): ETGVTQSPTHLIKTRGQQVTLRCSSQSGHNTVSWYQQALGQGPQFIFQYYREEENGRGNFPPRFSGLQFPNYSSELNVNALELDDSALYLCASSLAGGERNYGYTFGSGTRLTVV.